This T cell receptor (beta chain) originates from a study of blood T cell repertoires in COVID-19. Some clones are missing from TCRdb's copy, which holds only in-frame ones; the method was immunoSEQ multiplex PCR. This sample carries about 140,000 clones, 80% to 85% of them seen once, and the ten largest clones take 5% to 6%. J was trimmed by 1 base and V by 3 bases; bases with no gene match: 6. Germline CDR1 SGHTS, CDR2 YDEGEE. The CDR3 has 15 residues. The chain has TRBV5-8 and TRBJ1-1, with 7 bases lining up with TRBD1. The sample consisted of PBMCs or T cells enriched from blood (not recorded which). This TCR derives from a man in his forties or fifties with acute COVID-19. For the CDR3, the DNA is TGTGCCAGCAGCTGGTCGGGACAGAGGAACACTGAAGCTTTCTTT. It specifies CASSWSGQRNTEAFF.